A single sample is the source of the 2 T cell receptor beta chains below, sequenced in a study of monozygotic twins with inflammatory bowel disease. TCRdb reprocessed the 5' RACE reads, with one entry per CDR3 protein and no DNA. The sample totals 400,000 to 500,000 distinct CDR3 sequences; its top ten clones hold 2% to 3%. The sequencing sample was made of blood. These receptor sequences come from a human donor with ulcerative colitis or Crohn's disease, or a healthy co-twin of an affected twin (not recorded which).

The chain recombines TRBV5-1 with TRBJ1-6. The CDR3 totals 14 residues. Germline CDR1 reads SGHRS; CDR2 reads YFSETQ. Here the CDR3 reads CASSLVAENSPLHF.

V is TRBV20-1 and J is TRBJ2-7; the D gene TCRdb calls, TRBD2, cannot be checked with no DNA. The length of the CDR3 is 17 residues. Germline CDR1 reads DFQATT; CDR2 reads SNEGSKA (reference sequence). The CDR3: CSARDLATSGPSYEQYF.